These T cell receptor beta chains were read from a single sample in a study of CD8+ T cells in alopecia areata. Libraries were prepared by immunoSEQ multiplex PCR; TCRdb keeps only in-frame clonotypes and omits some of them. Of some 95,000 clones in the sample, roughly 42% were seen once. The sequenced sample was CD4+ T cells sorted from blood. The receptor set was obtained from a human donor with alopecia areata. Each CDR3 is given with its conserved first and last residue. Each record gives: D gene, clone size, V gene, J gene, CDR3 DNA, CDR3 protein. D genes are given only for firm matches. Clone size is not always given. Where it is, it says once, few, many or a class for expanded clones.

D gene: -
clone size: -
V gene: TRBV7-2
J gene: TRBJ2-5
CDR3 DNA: TGTGCCAGCAGCTTCAGCGTGCGAGAGACCCAGTACTTC
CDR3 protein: CASSFSVRETQYF

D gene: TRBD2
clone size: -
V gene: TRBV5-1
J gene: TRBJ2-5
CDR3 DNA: TGCGCCAGCAGCTCGACAGCGGGGCAAGAGACCCAGTACTTC
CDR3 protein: CASSSTAGQETQYF

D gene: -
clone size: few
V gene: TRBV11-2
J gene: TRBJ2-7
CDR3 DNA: TGTGCCAGCAGCTTAGTCGGGGTGGCGCACCTCTCCTACGAGCAGTACTTC
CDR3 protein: CASSLVGVAHLSYEQYF

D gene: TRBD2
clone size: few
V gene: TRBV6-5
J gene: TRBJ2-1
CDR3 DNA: TGTGCCAGCAGGAACTCCCGGGACTATACTAATGAGCAGTTCTTC
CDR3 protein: CASRNSRDYTNEQFF

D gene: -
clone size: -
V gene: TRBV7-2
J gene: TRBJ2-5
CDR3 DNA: TGTGCCAGCAGCAAATACAGTGAAGAGACCCAGTACTTC
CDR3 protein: CASSKYSEETQYF

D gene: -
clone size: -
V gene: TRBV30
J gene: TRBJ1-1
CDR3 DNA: TGTGCCTGGAGAACGATCACTGAAGCTTTCTTT
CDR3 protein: CAWRTITEAFF

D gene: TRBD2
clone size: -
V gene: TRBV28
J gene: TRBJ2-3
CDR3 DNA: TGTGCCAGCACTTCCTCCGCGACTAGCGGGACGCATACGCAGTATTTT
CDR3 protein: CASTSSATSGTHTQYF

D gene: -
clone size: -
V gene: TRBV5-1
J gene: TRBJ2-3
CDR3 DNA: TGCGCCAGCAGCTTGGATACAGCTAGCACAGATACGCAGTATTTT
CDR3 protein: CASSLDTASTDTQYF

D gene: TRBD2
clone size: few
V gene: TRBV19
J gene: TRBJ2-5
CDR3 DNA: TGTGCCAGTAGTATTGGCGGGACTAGCGGGCAAGAGACCCAGTACTTC
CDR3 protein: CASSIGGTSGQETQYF

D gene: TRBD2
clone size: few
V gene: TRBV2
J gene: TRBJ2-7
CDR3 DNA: TGTGCCAGCCTACTAGCGGGGCACGAGCAGTACTTC
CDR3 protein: CASLLAGHEQYF

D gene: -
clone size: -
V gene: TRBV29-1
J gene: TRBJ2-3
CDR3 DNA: TGCAGCGTTGAATACGACAGAACCACAGATACGCAGTATTTT
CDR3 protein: CSVEYDRTTDTQYF

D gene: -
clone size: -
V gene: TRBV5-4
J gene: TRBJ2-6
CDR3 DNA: TGTGCCAGCAGCTTGGGTCGGCTATTAAACTCTGGGGCCAACGTCCTGACTTTC
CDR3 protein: CASSLGRLLNSGANVLTF

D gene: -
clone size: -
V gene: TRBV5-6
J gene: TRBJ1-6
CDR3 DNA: TGTGCCAGCAGCTTGGCCGGAGTATACGGTCTCCACTTT
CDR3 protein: CASSLAGVYGLHF

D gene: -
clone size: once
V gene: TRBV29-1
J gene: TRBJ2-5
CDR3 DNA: TGCAGCGTTGGGGGGGCGGCGGGTGAGCAGTACTTC
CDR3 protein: CSVGGAAGEQYF

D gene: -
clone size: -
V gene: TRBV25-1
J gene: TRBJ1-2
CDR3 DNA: TGTGCCAGCAGGACGGGACTTTATGGCTACACCTTC
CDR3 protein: CASRTGLYGYTF

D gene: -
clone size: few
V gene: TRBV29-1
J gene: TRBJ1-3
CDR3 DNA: TGCAGCGTTGAATCCTGGACAGGAAACACCATATATTTT
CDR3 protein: CSVESWTGNTIYF

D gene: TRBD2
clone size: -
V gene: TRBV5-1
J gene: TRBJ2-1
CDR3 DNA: TGCGCCAGCAGCTCCGGACTAGTTGAGTTCTTC
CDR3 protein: CASSSGLVEFF

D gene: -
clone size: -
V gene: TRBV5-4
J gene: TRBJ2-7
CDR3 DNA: TGTGCCAGCAGCTCCGGACAGAACACCTACGAGCAGTACTTC
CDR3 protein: CASSSGQNTYEQYF

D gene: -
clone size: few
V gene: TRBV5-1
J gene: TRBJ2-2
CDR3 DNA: TGCGCCAGCAGCTTGGCGGCGACGAACACCGGGGAGCTGTTTTTT
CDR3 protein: CASSLAATNTGELFF

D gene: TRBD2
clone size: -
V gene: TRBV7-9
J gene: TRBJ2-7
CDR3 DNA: TGTGCCAGCAGCCTGACTAGCGGGAGGTTGAGCTCCTACGAGCAGTACTTC
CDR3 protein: CASSLTSGRLSSYEQYF

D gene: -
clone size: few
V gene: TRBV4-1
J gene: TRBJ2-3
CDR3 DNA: TGCGCCAGCAGCCGGATCGACATGGGATTCGCAGATACGCAGTATTTT
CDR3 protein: CASSRIDMGFADTQYF

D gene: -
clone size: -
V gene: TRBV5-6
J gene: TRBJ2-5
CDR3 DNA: TGTGCCAGCAGCTTGGTGCGGGAGACCCAGTACTTC
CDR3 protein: CASSLVRETQYF

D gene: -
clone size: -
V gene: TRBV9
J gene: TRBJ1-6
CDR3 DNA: TGTGCCAGCAGCCCGGGACGCTATAATTCACCCCTCCACTTT
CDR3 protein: CASSPGRYNSPLHF

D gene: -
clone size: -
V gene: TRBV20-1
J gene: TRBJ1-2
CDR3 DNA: TGCAGAGCCCCGGGGGACGGCTACACCTTC
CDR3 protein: CRAPGDGYTF

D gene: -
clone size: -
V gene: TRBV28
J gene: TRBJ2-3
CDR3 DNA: TGTGCCAGCAGTTTGGTACAGGGCCCAGATACGCAGTATTTT
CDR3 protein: CASSLVQGPDTQYF

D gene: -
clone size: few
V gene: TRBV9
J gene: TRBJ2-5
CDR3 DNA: TGTGCCAGCAGCGTGGGGGCCCAAGAGACCCAGTACTTC
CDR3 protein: CASSVGAQETQYF

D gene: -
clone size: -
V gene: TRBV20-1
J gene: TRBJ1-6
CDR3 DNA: TGCAGTGCTCCCCTTCCTCAAACCCTCCACTTT
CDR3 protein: CSAPLPQTLHF

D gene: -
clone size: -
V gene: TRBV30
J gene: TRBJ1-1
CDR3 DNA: TGTGCCTGGAGTAAAGGGGGGGGCACTGAAGCTTTCTTT
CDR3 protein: CAWSKGGGTEAFF

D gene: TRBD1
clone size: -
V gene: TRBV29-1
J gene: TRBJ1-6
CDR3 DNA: TGCAGCGTTGGACAGGGCAAGGCCCTCCACTTT
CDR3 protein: CSVGQGKALHF